This T cell receptor beta chain was observed in a study of follicular helper T cells after annual influenza vaccination. Study overall: Blood was drawn on days 0, 7 and 28 after vaccination.

Sequencing of TCRB used Survey level resolution. Sequencing used immunoSEQ multiplex PCR; TCRdb keeps in-frame clones, though not all of them. The profile shows around 7,000 clones, around 82% of them singletons. CDR3 length equals 14 residues. Trimming took off 4 bases at V and 5 bases at J, with 11 bases between the two ends. Germline CDR1 reads SGHNT; CDR2 reads YENEEA. Regarding the study as a whole: Most later recoveries of Day 7 ICOS+CD38+ clones were ICOS-CD38- cTfh. Each annual vaccination recalled recurring oligoclonal ICOS+CD38+ cTfh clonotypes.

Regarding time point: 2015-2016 season, 7 days after influenza vaccination. This clone came up a few times. Its antigen is unknown. Sample: CXCR5- memory CD4+ T cells sorted from blood, taken 7 days after influenza vaccination. The rearrangement links TRBV11-3 to TRBJ2-2; D call uncertain. This sequence originates from an adult who received the influenza vaccine. CDR3 region: CASSSGPRTGELFF. The CDR3 bases are TGTGCCAGCAGCTCAGGACCTCGAACCGGGGAGCTGTTTTTT.